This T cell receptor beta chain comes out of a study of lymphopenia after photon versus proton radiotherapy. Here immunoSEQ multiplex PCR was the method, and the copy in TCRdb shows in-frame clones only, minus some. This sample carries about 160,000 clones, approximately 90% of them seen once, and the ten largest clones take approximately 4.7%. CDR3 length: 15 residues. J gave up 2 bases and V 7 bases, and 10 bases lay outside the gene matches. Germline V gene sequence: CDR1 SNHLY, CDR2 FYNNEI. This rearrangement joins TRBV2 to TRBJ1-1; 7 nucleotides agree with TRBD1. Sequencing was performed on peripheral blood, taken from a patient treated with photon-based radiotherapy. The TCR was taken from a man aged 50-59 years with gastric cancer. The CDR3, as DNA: TGTGCCAGCACCGACGGCGGGACAGCAAACACTGAAGCTTTCTTT. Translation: CASTDGGTANTEAFF.